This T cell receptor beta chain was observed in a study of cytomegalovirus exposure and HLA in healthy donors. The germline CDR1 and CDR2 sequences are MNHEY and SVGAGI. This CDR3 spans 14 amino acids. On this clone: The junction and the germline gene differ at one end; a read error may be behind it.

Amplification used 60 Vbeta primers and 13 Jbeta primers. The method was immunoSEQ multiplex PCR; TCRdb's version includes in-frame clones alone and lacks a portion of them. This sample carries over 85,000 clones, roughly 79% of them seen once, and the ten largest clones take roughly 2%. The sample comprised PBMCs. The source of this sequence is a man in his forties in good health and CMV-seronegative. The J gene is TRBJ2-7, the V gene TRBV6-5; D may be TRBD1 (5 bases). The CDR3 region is CAISEAGNSYEQYF. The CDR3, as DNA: TGTGCCATCAGTGAGGCAGGGAATTCCTACGAGCAGTACTTC.